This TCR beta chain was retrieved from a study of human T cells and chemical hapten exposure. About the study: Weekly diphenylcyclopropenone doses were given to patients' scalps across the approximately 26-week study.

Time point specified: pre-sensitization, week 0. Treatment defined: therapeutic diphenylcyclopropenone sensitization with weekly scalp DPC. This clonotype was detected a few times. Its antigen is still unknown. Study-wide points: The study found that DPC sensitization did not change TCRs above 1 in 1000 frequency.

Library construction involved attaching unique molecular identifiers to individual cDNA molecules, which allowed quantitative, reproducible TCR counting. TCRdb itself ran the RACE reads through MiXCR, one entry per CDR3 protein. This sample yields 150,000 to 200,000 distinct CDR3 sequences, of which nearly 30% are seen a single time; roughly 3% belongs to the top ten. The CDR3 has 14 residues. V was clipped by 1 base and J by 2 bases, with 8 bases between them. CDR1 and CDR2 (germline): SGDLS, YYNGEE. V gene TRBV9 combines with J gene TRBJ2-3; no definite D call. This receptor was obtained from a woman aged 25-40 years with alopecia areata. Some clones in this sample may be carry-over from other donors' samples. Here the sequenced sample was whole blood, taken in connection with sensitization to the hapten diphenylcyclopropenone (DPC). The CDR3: CASSVTPSTDTQYF. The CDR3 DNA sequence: TGTGCCAGCAGCGTAACTCCATCCACAGATACGCAGTATTTT.